These 26 T cell receptor beta chains were sequenced from one sample in a study of cytomegalovirus exposure and HLA in healthy donors. Here immunoSEQ multiplex PCR was the method, and the copy in TCRdb shows in-frame clones only, minus some. The table records 150,000 to 250,000 clones, more than 65% of them present only once. The sample consisted of PBMCs. Receptors originate from a woman aged 25 to 39 in good health and CMV-seropositive.

This chain links TRBV30 with TRBJ2-7; possibly TRBD2 for D (7 bases). Germline V gene data show CDR1 as GTSNPN and CDR2 as SVGIG (reference sequence). The CDR3 covers 15 residues. V lost 0 bases to trimming and J lost 0 bases, with 12 bases between them. The CDR3 is CAWSVRGASSYEQYF. Here the CDR3 DNA reads TGTGCCTGGAGTGTTCGGGGGGCAAGCTCCTACGAGCAGTACTTC.

The chain couples TRBV15 to TRBJ1-2; 7 bases fit TRBD1. CDR1 and CDR2 (germline): LNHNV, YYDKDF (reference sequence). The CDR3 is 16 amino acids. V gave up 1 base and J gave up 8 bases; unmatched junction bases: 13. The CDR3 nucleotides read TGTGCCACCAGCAGAGCCCCCGAGGGGGCCGCTGGGGGCTACACCTTC. This encodes CATSRAPEGAAGGYTF.

The rearrangement links TRBV30 to TRBJ1-5; D gene unclear. This CDR3 contains 12 residues. In germline, CDR1 is GTSNPN, CDR2 SVGIG (reference sequence). Trimming stripped 0 bases from V and 9 bases from J, with 9 bases between. The CDR3 DNA reads TGTGCCTGGAGTGTAGATCGGGGGCCCCAGCATTTT. Translated, it gives CAWSVDRGPQHF.

This clone was counted only a few times. The genes are TRBV7-9 and TRBJ2-1; TRBD2 matches at 9 bases. The V and J ends lost 5 bases and 4 bases, in that order; junction bases with no gene match: 6. Looked up from germline, CDR1 is SEHNR and CDR2 is FQNEAQ (reference sequence). The CDR3 has 15 amino acids. The CDR3 loop is CASSGSGRMYNEQFF. CDR3 in DNA: TGTGCCAGCAGCGGGAGCGGGAGGATGTACAATGAGCAGTTCTTC.

This clone was seen a few times. This rearrangement joins TRBV7-3 to TRBJ2-7, with 7 bases matching TRBD1. Germline lookup yields CDR1 SGHTA and CDR2 FQGTGA. The junction had 11 bases not matched to a gene; V was cut back by 5 bases and J by 7 bases. CDR3 length: 14 residues. The CDR3 loop reads CASSPQGSGQEQYF. In DNA form, the CDR3 reads TGTGCCAGCAGCCCACAGGGGTCGGGCCAAGAGCAGTACTTC.

A single count supports this clone. The chain joins TRBV6-5 to TRBJ1-4; D possibly corresponds to TRBD1 (5 bases). This CDR3 is built from 15 residues. Germline assignment: CDR1 MNHEY and CDR2 SVGAGI. The V end was cut by 5 bases, the J end by 0 bases, with 10 bases between. This chain's CDR3 is CASSQTAATNEKLFF. The CDR3 DNA is TGTGCCAGCAGTCAGACAGCTGCAACTAATGAAAAACTGTTTTTT.

The genes are TRBV7-3 and TRBJ2-7, with 10 bases that match TRBD1. Germline CDR1 and CDR2: SGHTA and FQGTGA. The trim removed 5 bases at V and 2 bases at J, leaving 3 bases unmatched. The CDR3 contains 14 residues. This chain's CDR3 is CASSRTGGPYEQYF. CDR3 nucleotides: TGTGCCAGCAGCAGGACAGGGGGTCCCTACGAGCAGTACTTC.

V usage is TRBV28 and J usage is TRBJ1-4; 9 nucleotides line up with TRBD1. Germline V gene lookup returns CDR1 MDHEN and CDR2 SYDVKM. The CDR3 is 14 residues long. Trimming took 8 bases from V and 8 from J; bases not matched to a gene: 9. CDR3 residues: CASENDRGGEKLFF. DNA of the CDR3: TGTGCCAGCGAGAACGACAGGGGGGGAGAAAAACTGTTTTTT. Full variable domain (remainder filled in from reference TRBV28 and TRBJ1-4): DVKVTQSSRYLVKRTGEKVFLECVQDMDHENMFWYRQDPGLGLRLIYFSYDVKMKEKGDIPEGYSVSREKKERFSLILESASTNQTSMYLCASENDRGGEKLFFGSGTQLSVL.

The chain joins TRBV7-6 to TRBJ1-1; D gene ambiguous. Trimming stripped 4 bases from V and 8 bases from J, with 14 bases between. CDR3 length: 13 amino acids. Germline assignment: CDR1 SGHVS and CDR2 FNYEAQ. CDR3 region: CASSSHLGREAFF. The DNA of the CDR3 is TGTGCCAGCAGCTCCCACCTGGGCCGGGAAGCTTTCTTT.

This clone was observed a few times. The chain uses TRBV5-1 and TRBJ2-1; 13 nucleotides align to TRBD2. V lost 5 bases and J lost 5; bases outside the gene matches: 4. The CDR3 contains 15 residues. Germline V gives CDR1 SGHRS, CDR2 YFSETQ. Here the CDR3 reads CASRLGTSGDNEQFF. CDR3 DNA: TGCGCCAGCAGGTTAGGGACTAGCGGGGACAATGAGCAGTTCTTC.

The chain joins TRBV27 to TRBJ1-4, with D uncertain. From germline, CDR1 is MNHEY and CDR2 SMNVEV (reference sequence). Deletions cut 5 bases from V and 0 bases from J, with 10 bases between. CDR3 size: 15 residues. In DNA, the CDR3 is TGTGCCAGCAGTCCGTCCGGGGCAACTAATGAAAAACTGTTTTTT. Amino acid sequence: CASSPSGATNEKLFF.

V and J are TRBV29-1 and TRBJ2-7, with 7 bases matching TRBD2. CDR1 SQVTM and CDR2 ANQGSEA come from the germline V gene. V shed 0 bases and J 3 bases; nucleotides not matched to a gene: 11. The CDR3 runs 16 residues. The CDR3 nucleotides are TGCAGCGTTGAAGATGGGAGGGCGACAACAAGCTACGAGCAGTACTTC. Its translation is CSVEDGRATTSYEQYF.

The chain employs TRBV6-1 and TRBJ2-5; perhaps TRBD2 as D (6 bases). V was clipped by 1 base and J by 5 bases, with 14 bases between them. Per the germline V gene, CDR1 is MNHNS and CDR2 is SASEGT. This CDR3 spans 15 amino acids. CDR3: CASSEGRAWSETQYF. Written as DNA, the CDR3 is TGTGCCAGCAGTGAAGGGAGGGCCTGGTCCGAGACCCAGTACTTC.

V usage is TRBV9 and J usage is TRBJ2-7; maybe TRBD1 (5 bases). The CDR3 extends over 15 amino acids. In germline, CDR1 is SGDLS, CDR2 YYNGEE. Between the trimmed V and J ends, which lost 0 bases and 3 bases, there was a span of 13 bases. CDR3 protein: CASSVEGAPNYEQYF. For the CDR3, the DNA is TGTGCCAGCAGCGTAGAAGGGGCGCCCAACTACGAGCAGTACTTC.

Only a few counts were recorded for this clone. The J gene is TRBJ2-7, the V gene TRBV12-5, with D possibly being TRBD1 (5 bases). With 4 bases removed from V and 3 bases from J, the gap between germline ends came to 13 bases. The germline gives CDR1 LGHNT, CDR2 FRNRAP. This CDR3 region has 14 residues. The DNA of the CDR3 is TGTGCTAGTGGTTCCCGGGCAGGGATCTACGAGCAGTACTTC. Its protein is CASGSRAGIYEQYF.

The sample holds one count of this clone. V gene TRBV28 combines with J gene TRBJ1-1; D is possibly TRBD1 (5 bases). The CDR3 is 17 residues long. Germline-derived CDR1 and CDR2 are MDHEN and SYDVKM. Between the trimmed V and J ends, which lost 6 bases and 6 bases, there was a span of 26 bases. This CDR3 is CASRTERDAGRTAEAFF. The DNA of the CDR3 is TGTGCCAGCAGGACCGAGCGGGACGCCGGGCGAACCGCTGAAGCTTTCTTT.

The rearrangement joins TRBV6-6 to TRBJ1-2; D gene unclear. The CDR3 loop spans 13 amino acids. Germline lookup yields CDR1 MNHNY and CDR2 SVGAGI (reference sequence). V was pared by 2 bases and J by 7 bases, with 11 bases between. The CDR3 DNA is TGTGCCAGCAGTTACGATTCACAGCTTGGCTACACCTTC. It encodes CASSYDSQLGYTF.

The V call is TRBV19, the J call TRBJ2-7; D is unresolved. The CDR3 covers 12 residues. V dropped 4 bases and J dropped 1 base, with 5 bases sitting between them. Germline V gives CDR1 LNHDA, CDR2 SQIVND (reference sequence). As DNA, the CDR3 is TGTGCCAGTAGTACCAGTTCCTACGAGCAGTACTTC. This codes for CASSTSSYEQYF.

V usage is TRBV2 and J usage is TRBJ1-2; D unclear. The V end lost 5 bases, the J end lost 2 bases, and 9 bases lay between the germline ends. CDR3 size: 13 residues. Germline-derived CDR1 and CDR2 are SNHLY and FYNNEI. The CDR3 reads CASSLDRNYGYTF. CDR3 bases: TGTGCCAGCAGTCTAGACCGAAACTATGGCTACACCTTC.

The CDR3 DNA follows: TGCGCCAGCAGCCCAAAAATCAGGACTTCCTCCTACGAGCAGTACTTC. Translation gives CASSPKIRTSSYEQYF. The chain links TRBV5-1 to TRBJ2-7; weak D call: TRBD2 (5 bases). The CDR3 length is 16 residues. The ends were cut back, 4 bases at V and 0 bases at J, with 17 bases in the middle. The V gene's germline CDR1 is SGHRS and CDR2 YFSETQ.

V and J are TRBV6-1 and TRBJ1-5, with 9 bases identical to TRBD1. Germline CDR1 is MNHNS and CDR2 is SASEGT. This CDR3 is built from 14 residues. J was trimmed by 12 bases and V by 3 bases; bases with no gene match: 9. The CDR3 loop is CASSELQGAGNQHF. The CDR3 region has the DNA TGTGCCAGCAGTGAGCTACAGGGGGCAGGGAACCAGCATTTT.

The chain recombines TRBV29-1 with TRBJ1-1; 7 bases agree with TRBD1. The germline V gene encodes CDR1 SQVTM and CDR2 ANQGSEA. The trim removed 3 bases at V and 4 bases at J, leaving 5 bases unmatched. The CDR3 spans 13 residues. The DNA of the CDR3 is TGCAGCGTTGATGTACACAGGGGCACTGAAGCTTTCTTT. Protein sequence: CSVDVHRGTEAFF.

The chain recombines TRBV2 with TRBJ2-3; D is perhaps TRBD2 (6 bases). There are 13 residues in the CDR3. Germline CDR1 SNHLY, CDR2 FYNNEI. V was pared by 4 bases and J by 3 bases, with 8 bases between. CDR3 in amino acids: CASSGRETDTQYF. The CDR3 DNA is TGTGCCAGCAGTGGGAGGGAAACAGATACGCAGTATTTT.

This clone was observed a handful of times. The V and J genes are TRBV5-4 and TRBJ1-2; 9 bases fit TRBD1. The J segment lost 12 bases and the V segment lost 0 bases, leaving 3 bases of the junction unmatched. This CDR3 is 12 amino acids long. Germline V gene sequence: CDR1 SGHNT, CDR2 YYREEE (reference sequence). Here the CDR3 reads CASSLDRGQDTF. CDR3 bases: TGTGCCAGCAGCTTGGACAGGGGGCAGGACACCTTC.

For this clone: The same CDR3 arises from other DNA sequences in this sample as well. This chain uses TRBV5-1 with TRBJ1-5; TRBD1 agrees at 8 bases. The V and J ends lost 2 bases and 2 bases, in that order; junction bases with no gene match: 3. This CDR3 spans 15 amino acids. Germline lookup yields CDR1 SGHRS and CDR2 YFSETQ. DNA of the CDR3: TGCGCCAGCAGCTTAGGACAGGGAGGCAATCAGCCCCAGCATTTT. Protein: CASSLGQGGNQPQHF.

This chain uses TRBV6-5 with TRBJ2-7; weak D call: TRBD2 (6 bases). V was shortened by 0 bases and J by 0 bases, with 6 bases between the two germline ends. In germline, CDR1 is MNHEY, CDR2 SVGAGI. There are 14 residues in the CDR3. The CDR3 reads CASSYSTSSYEQYF. The DNA for the CDR3 is TGTGCCAGCAGTTACTCGACTAGCTCCTACGAGCAGTACTTC.